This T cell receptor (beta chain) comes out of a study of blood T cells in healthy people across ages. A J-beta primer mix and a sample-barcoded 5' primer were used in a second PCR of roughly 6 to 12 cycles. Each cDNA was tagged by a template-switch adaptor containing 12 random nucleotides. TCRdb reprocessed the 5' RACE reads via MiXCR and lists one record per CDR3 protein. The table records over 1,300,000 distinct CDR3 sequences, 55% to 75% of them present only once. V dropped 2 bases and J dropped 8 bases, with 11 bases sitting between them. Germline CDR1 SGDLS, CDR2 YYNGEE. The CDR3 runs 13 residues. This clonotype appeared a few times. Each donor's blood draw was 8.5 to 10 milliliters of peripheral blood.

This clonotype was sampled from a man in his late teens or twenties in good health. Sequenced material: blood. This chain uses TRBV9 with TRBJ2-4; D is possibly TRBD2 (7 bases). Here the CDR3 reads CASSVAGADIQYF. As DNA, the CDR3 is TGTGCCAGCAGCGTGGCGGGGGCGGACATTCAGTACTTC.